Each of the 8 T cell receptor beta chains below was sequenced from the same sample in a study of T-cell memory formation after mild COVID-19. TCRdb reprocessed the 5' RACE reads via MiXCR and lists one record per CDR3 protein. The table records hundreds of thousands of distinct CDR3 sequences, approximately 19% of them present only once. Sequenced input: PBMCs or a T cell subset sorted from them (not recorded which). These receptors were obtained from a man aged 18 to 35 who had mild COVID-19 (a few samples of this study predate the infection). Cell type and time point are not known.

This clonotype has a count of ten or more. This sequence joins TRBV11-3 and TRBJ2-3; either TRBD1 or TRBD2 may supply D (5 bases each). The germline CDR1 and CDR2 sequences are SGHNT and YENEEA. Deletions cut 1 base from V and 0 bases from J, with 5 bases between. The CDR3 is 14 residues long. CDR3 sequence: CASSLGGSTDTQYF. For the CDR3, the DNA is TGTGCCAGCAGCTTAGGGGGGAGCACAGATACGCAGTATTTT.

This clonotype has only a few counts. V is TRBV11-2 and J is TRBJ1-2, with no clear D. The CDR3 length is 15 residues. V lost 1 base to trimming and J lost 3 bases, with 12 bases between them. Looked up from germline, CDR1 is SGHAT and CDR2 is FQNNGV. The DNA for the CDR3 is TGTGCCAGCAGCTTAGTGGGGATTGAGGACTATGGCTACACCTTC. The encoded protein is CASSLVGIEDYGYTF.

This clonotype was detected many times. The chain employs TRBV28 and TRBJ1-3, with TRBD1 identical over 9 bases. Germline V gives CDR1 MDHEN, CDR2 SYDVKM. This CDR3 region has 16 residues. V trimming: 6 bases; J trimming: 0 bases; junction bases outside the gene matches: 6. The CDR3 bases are TGTGCCAGCAGGCCACAGGGGGCTAACTCTGGAAACACCATATATTTT. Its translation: CASRPQGANSGNTIYF.

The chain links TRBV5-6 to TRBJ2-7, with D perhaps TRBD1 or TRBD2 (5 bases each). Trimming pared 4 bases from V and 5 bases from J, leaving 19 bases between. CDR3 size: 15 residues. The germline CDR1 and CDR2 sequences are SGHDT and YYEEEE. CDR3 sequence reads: CASSARDLNAHEQYF. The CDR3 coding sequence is TGTGCCAGCAGCGCCCGGGACCTAAACGCCCACGAGCAGTACTTC.

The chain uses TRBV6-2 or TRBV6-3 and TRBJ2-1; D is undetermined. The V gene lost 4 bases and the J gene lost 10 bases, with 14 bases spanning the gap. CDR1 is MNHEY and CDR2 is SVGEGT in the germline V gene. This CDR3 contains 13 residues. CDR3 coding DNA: TGTGCCAGCAGTTTTAGTTGGTCCTCGGAGCAGTTCTTC. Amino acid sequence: CASSFSWSSEQFF.

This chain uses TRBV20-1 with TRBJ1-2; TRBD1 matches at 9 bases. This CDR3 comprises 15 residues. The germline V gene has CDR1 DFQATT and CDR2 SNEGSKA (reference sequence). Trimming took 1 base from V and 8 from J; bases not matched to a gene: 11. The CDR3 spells CSARVPLDRGGGYTF. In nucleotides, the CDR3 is TGCAGTGCTAGAGTCCCCTTGGACAGGGGAGGAGGCTACACCTTC.

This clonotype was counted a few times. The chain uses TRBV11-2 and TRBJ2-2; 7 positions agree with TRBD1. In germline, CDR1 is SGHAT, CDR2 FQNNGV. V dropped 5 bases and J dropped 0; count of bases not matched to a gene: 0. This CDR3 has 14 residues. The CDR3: CASSQGANTGELFF. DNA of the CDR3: TGTGCCAGCAGCCAGGGGGCGAACACCGGGGAGCTGTTTTTT.

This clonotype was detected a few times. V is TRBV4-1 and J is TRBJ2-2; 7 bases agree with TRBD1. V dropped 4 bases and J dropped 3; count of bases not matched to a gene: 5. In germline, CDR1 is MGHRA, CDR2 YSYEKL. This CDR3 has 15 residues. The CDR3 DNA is TGCGCCAGCAGCCTCATTGGGACAGACACCGGGGAGCTGTTTTTT. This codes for CASSLIGTDTGELFF.